This section outlines one T cell receptor (beta chain) sequence together with its context. The record originates from a study of blood T cell repertoires in COVID-19. The overall study: PBMCs, B-cell-depleted T cells, or T cells provided the cDNA or gDNA that made up the material.

In the original analysis: Amplifying reference gene primers gave estimates of nucleated cell counts. This table comes from immunoSEQ multiplex PCR, and its TCRdb copy is limited to in-frame clones, with some not included. V and J calls and clone size are copied from that table; D and trimming were computed from the DNA. The table shows a few hundred thousand clones, with 70% to 85% occurring only once. The CDR3 spans 11 residues. From germline, CDR1 is SGHKS and CDR2 YYEKEE (reference sequence). V gave up 3 bases and J gave up 15 bases; unmatched junction bases: 3. The sequence was obtained from a human donor with acute or convalescent COVID-19. The donor label of this sample is uncertain. V usage is TRBV5-5 and J usage is TRBJ2-1, with TRBD1 matching 10 bases. Sequenced sample: peripheral blood. The CDR3 loop reads CASSSRDRGFF. CDR3 DNA: TGTGCCAGCAGCTCCCGGGACAGGGGGTTCTTC.